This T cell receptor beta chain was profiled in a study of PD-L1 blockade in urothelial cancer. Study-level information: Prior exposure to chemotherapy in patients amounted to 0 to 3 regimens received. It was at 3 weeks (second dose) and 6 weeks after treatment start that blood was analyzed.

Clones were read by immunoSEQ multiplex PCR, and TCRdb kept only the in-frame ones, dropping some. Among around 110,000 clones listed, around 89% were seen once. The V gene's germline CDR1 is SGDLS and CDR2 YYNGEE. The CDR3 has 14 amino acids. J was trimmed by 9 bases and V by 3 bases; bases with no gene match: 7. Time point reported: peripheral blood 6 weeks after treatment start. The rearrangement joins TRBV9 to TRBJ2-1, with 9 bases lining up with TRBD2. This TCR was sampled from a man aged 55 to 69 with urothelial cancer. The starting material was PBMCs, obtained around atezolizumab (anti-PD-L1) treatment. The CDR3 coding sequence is TGTGCCAGCAGCGCCGGACTAGCGTCGGCTGAGCAGTTCTTC. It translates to CASSAGLASAEQFF.